This TCR beta chain was retrieved from a study of OX40 agonist ivuxolimab in advanced cancers. Whole-study context: Intravenous ivuxolimab was administered to patients every 2 weeks at 0.01 to 10 mg/kg. Patients achieving partial responses numbered three: one hepatocellular carcinoma case and two cutaneous melanoma cases.

Notes on the study in general: At 0.1 to 3.0 mg/kg and by week 6, clonal expansion occurred in CD4+ and CD8+ blood T cells.

Autoimmune disease history or systemic immunosuppression disqualified patients. Details on this clone: What it binds is unknown.

Profiling relied on immunoSEQ multiplex PCR, and the TCRdb table lists in-frame clones only, not all of them. The repertoire holds over 80,000 clones, with 75% to 95% as singletons. The sequence was collected from an adult with an advanced solid tumor such as melanoma, head and neck, liver or kidney cancer. The starting material was CD4+ or CD8+ T cells sorted from blood, obtained in a trial of the OX40 agonist ivuxolimab.

The CDR3 is CASSLVGDTQYF. In nucleotides, the CDR3 is TGCGCCAGCAGCTTGGTTGGGGATACGCAGTATTTT. The rearrangement links TRBV5-1 to TRBJ2-3; D is undetermined. Between the trimmed V and J ends, which lost 0 bases and 6 bases, there was a span of 5 bases. The CDR3 runs to 12 residues. Germline V CDR1 and CDR2: SGHRS, YFSETQ.